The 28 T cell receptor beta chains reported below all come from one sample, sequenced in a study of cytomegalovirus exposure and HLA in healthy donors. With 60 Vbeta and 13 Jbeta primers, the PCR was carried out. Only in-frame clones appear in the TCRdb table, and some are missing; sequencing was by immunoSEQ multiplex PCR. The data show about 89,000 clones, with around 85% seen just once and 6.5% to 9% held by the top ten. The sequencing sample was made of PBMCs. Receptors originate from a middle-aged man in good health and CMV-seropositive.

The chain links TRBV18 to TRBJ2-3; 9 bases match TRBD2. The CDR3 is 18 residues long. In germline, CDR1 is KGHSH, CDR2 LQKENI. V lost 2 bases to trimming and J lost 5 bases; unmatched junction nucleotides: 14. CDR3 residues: CASSPEIPGTSTRDTQYF. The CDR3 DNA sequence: TGTGCCAGCTCACCAGAGATTCCCGGGACTAGCACGAGAGATACGCAGTATTTT.

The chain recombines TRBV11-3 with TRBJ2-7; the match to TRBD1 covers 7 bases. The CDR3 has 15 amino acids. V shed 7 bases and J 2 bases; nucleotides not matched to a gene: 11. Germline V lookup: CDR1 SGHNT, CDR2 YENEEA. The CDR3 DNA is TGTGCCAGCACCTGGGGACAGACACTAGCCTACGAGCAGTACTTC. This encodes CASTWGQTLAYEQYF.

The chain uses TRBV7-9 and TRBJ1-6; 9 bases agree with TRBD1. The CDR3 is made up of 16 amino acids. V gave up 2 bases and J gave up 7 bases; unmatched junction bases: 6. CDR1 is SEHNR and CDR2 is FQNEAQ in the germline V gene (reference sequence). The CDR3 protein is CASSLIAGTGNSPLHF. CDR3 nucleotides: TGTGCCAGCAGCTTAATTGCGGGGACAGGGAATTCACCCCTCCACTTT.

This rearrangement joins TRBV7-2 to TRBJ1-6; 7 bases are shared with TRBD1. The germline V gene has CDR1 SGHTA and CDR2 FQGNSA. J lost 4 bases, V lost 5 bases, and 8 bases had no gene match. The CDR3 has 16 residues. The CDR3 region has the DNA TGTGCCAGCAGCCCCTTTGCAGGGGGATATAATTCACCCCTCCACTTT. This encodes CASSPFAGGYNSPLHF.

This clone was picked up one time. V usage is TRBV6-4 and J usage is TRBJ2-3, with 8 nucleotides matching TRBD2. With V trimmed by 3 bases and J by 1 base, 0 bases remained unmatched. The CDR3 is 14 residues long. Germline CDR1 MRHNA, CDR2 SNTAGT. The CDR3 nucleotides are TGTGCCAGCAGTGAGCGGGGGGGCACAGATACGCAGTATTTT. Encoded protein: CASSERGGTDTQYF.

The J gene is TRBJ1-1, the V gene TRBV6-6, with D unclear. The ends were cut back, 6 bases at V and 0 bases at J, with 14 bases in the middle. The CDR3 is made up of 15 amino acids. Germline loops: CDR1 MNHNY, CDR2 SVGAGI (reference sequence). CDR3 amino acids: CASRKEGLMNTEAFF. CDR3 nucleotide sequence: TGTGCCAGCAGAAAAGAGGGATTAATGAACACTGAAGCTTTCTTT.

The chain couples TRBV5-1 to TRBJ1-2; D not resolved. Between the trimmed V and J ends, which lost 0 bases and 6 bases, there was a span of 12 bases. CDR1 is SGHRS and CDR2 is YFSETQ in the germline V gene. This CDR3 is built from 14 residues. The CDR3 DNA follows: TGCGCCAGCAGCTTGGCTTCTGGACTGAATGGCTACACCTTC. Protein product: CASSLASGLNGYTF.

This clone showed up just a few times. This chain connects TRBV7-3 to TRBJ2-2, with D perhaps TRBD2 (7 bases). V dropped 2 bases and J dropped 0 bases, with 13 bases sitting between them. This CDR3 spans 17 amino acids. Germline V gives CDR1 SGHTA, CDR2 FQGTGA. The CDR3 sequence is CASSLAGAETNTGELFF. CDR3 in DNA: TGTGCCAGCAGCTTAGCGGGGGCAGAAACGAACACCGGGGAGCTGTTTTTT. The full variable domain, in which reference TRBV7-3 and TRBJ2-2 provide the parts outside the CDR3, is GAGVSQTPSNKVTEKGKYVELRCDPISGHTALYWYRQSLGQGPEFLIYFQGTGAADDSGLPNDRFFAVRPEGSVSTLKIQRTERGDSAVYLCASSLAGAETNTGELFFGEGSRLTVL.

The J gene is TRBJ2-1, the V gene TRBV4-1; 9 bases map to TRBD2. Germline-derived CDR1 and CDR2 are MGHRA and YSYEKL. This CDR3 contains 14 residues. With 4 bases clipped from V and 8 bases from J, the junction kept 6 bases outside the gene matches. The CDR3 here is CASSPGLAFDEQFF. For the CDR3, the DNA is TGCGCCAGCAGCCCGGGACTAGCTTTCGATGAGCAGTTCTTC.

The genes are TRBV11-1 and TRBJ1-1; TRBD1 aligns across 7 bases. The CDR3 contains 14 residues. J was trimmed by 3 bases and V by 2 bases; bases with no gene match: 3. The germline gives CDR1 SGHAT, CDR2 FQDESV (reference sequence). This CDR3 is CASSLRQGYTEAFF. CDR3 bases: TGTGCCAGCAGCTTACGACAGGGCTACACTGAAGCTTTCTTT. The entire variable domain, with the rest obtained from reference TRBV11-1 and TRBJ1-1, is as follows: EAEVAQSPRYKITEKSQAVAFWCDPISGHATLYWYRQILGQGPELLVQFQDESVVDDSQLPKDRFSAERLKGVDSTLKIQPAELGDSAMYLCASSLRQGYTEAFFGQGTRLTVV.

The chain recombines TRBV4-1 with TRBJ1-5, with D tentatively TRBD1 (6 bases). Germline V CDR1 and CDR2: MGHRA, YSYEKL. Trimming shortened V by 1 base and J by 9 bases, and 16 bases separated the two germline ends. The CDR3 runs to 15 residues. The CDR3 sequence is CASSQVGGSPGPQHF. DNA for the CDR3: TGCGCCAGCAGCCAAGTTGGGGGCAGCCCAGGGCCCCAGCATTTT.

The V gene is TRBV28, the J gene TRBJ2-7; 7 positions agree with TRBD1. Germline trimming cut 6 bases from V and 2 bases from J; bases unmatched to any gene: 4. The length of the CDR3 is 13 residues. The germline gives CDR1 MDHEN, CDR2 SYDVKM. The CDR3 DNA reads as TGTGCCAGCAGCGACAGGGTCCCCTACGAGCAGTACTTC. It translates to CASSDRVPYEQYF. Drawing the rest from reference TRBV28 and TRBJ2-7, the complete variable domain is DVKVTQSSRYLVKRTGEKVFLECVQDMDHENMFWYRQDPGLGLRLIYFSYDVKMKEKGDIPEGYSVSREKKERFSLILESASTNQTSMYLCASSDRVPYEQYFGPGTRLTVT.

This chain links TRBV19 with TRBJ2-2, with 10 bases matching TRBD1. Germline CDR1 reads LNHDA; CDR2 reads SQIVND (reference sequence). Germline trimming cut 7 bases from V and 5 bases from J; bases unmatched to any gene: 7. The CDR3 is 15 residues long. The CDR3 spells CASTRGQGRTGELFF. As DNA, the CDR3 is TGTGCCAGTACTAGGGGACAGGGGCGGACCGGGGAGCTGTTTTTT.

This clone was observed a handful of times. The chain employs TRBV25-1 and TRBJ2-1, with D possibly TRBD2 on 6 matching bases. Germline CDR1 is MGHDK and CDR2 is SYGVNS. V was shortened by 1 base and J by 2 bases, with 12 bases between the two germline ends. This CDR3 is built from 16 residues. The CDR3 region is CASSEFGGKAYNEQFF. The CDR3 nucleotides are TGTGCCAGCAGTGAATTTGGAGGGAAGGCCTACAATGAGCAGTTCTTC.

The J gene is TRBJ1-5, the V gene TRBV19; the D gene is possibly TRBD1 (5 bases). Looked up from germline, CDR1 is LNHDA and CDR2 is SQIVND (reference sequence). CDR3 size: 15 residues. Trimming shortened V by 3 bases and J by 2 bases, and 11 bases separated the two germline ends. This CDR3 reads CASSIQGEGNQPQHF. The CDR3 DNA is TGTGCCAGTAGTATCCAAGGGGAAGGCAATCAGCCCCAGCATTTT.

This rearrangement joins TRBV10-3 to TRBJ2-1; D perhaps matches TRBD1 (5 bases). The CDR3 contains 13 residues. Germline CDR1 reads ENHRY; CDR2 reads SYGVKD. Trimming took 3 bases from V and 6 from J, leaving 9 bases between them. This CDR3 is CAISDLGANEQFF. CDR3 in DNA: TGTGCCATCAGTGATTTAGGGGCCAATGAGCAGTTCTTC.

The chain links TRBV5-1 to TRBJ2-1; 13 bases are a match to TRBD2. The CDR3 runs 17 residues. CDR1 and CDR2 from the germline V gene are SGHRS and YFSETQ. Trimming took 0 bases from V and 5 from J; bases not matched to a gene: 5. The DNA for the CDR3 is TGCGCCAGCAGCTTGGCCCAACTAGCGGGGGGGGACAATGAGCAGTTCTTC. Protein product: CASSLAQLAGGDNEQFF.

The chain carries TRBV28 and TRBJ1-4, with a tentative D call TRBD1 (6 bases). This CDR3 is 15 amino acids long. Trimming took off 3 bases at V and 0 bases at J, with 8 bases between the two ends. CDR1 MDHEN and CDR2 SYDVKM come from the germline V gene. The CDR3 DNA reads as TGTGCCAGCAGTTTGAGGACAGCAACTAATGAAAAACTGTTTTTT. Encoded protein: CASSLRTATNEKLFF.

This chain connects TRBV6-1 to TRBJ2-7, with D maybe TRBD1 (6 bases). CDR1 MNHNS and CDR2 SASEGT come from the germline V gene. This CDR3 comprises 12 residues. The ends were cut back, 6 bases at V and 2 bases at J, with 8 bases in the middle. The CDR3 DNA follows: TGTGCCAGCAGACAGGGCCCCTACGAGCAGTACTTC. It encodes CASRQGPYEQYF.

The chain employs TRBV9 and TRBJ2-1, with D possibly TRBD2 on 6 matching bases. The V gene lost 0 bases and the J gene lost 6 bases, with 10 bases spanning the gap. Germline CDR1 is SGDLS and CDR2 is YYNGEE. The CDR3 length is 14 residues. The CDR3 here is CASSVAPSVNEQFF. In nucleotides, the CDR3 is TGTGCCAGCAGCGTAGCTCCTAGCGTCAATGAGCAGTTCTTC.

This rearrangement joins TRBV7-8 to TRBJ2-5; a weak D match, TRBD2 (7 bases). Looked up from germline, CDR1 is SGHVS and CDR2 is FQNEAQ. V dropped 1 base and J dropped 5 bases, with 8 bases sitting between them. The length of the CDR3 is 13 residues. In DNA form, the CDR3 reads TGTGCCAGCAGCTTAGAGGGGGGGGAGACCCAGTACTTC. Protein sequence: CASSLEGGETQYF.

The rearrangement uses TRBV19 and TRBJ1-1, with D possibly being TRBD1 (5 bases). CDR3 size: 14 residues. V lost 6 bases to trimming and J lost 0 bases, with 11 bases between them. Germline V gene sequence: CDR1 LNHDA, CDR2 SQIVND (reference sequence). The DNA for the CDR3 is TGTGCCAGTAGACCCACAGGACTGAACACTGAAGCTTTCTTT. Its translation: CASRPTGLNTEAFF.

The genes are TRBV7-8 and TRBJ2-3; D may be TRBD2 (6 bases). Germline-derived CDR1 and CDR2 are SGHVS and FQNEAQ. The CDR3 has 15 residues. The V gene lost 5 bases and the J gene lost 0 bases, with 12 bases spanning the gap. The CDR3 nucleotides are TGTGCCAGCAGCCCTCTAGCGACTAGCACAGATACGCAGTATTTT. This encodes CASSPLATSTDTQYF.

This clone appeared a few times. The CDR3 bases are TGTGCCAGCAGCTTAGGGGGGGGGTACAATGAGCAGTTCTTC. The encoded protein is CASSLGGGYNEQFF. This chain joins TRBV7-9 and TRBJ2-1, with 7 nucleotides matching TRBD2. The CDR3 extends over 14 amino acids. V was clipped by 1 base and J by 4 bases; unmatched bases: 1. Germline V gives CDR1 SEHNR, CDR2 FQNEAQ (reference sequence).

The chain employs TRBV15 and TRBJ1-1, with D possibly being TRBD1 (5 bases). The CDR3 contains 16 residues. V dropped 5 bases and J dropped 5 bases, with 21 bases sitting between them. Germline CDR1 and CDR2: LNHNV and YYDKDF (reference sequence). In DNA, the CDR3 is TGTGCCACCAGCCATAGGGGAGGCTCGTCGGGGACTGAAGCTTTCTTT. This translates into CATSHRGGSSGTEAFF.

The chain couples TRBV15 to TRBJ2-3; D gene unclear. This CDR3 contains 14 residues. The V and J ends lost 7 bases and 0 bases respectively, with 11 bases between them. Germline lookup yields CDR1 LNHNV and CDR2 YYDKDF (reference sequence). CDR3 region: CATKRKTSTDTQYF. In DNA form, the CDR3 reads TGTGCCACCAAGAGGAAGACTAGCACAGATACGCAGTATTTT.

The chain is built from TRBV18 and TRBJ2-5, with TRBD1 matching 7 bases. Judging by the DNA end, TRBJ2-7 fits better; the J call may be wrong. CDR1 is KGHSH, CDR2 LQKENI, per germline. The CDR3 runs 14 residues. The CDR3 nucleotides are TGTGCCAGCTCAAGGCAGACAGGGTCCTACGAGCAGTACTTC. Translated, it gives CASSRQTGSYEQYF.

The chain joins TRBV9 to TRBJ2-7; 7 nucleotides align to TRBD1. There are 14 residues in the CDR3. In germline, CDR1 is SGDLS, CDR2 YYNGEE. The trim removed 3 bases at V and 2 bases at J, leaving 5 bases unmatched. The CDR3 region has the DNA TGTGCCAGCAGCGCCGGGACAGACCCCTACGAGCAGTACTTC. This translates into CASSAGTDPYEQYF. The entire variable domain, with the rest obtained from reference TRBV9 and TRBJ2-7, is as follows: DSGVTQTPKHLITATGQRVTLRCSPRSGDLSVYWYQQSLDQGLQFLIQYYNGEERAKGNILERFSAQQFPDLHSELNLSSLELGDSALYFCASSAGTDPYEQYFGPGTRLTVT.